These 9 T cell receptor beta chains were sequenced from one sample in a study of siplizumab effects on memory and regulatory T cells (dated by TCRdb to the late 2010s). Mixed lymphocyte reaction cells were cocultured at 37°C for about 6 days. Libraries were made using the immunoSEQ multiplex PCR assay. TCRdb mirrors the immuneACCESS table, restricted to in-frame sequences. Some clones are absent from its copies; in checked studies, under half trace to an unresolved V gene, and the reason for the others is unknown. The sample table records about 14,000 clones; 49% of these occur just once. The biggest ten clones account for roughly 9.5% of the sample. These receptors' antigens are unknown. The sequenced sample was CFSE-low (dividing) CD4+ T cells sorted from an allogeneic mixed lymphocyte reaction. The receptor set was obtained from a human donor in good health; the cells came from an allogeneic mixed lymphocyte reaction.

The chain employs TRBV18 and TRBJ2-4, with 7 bases matching TRBD2. V trimming: 6 bases; J trimming: 9 bases; junction bases outside the gene matches: 8. The germline gives CDR1 KGHSH, CDR2 LQKENI. The CDR3 is 13 amino acids. The chain's CDR3 is CASSNSGESIQYF. CDR3 DNA: TGTGCCAGCTCGAACAGCGGGGAAAGCATTCAGTACTTC.

This clone has more than one count but fewer than ten. This chain links TRBV5-1 with TRBJ2-3, with D perhaps being TRBD1 or TRBD2 (5 bases each). CDR1 is SGHRS and CDR2 is YFSETQ in the germline V gene. The V gene lost 0 bases and the J gene lost 2 bases, with 16 bases spanning the gap. The CDR3 has 17 residues. The DNA of the CDR3 is TGCGCCAGCAGCTTGGGAGGGGTTTCTATAGACACAGATACGCAGTATTTT. It codes for CASSLGGVSIDTDTQYF.

The table lists this clone with a few counts. The chain recombines TRBV18 with TRBJ1-2, with TRBD1 as a possible D gene (5 bases). Germline V gene data show CDR1 as KGHSH and CDR2 as LQKENI. V was clipped by 3 bases and J by 2 bases, with 7 bases between them. This CDR3 region has 13 residues. CDR3 loop: CASSPDKNYGYTF. CDR3 sequence (DNA): TGTGCCAGCTCACCGGACAAGAACTATGGCTACACCTTC.

The chain recombines TRBV5-1 with TRBJ2-7, with TRBD1 as a possible D gene (8 bases). Germline CDR1 SGHRS, CDR2 YFSETQ. This CDR3 comprises 14 residues. V dropped 7 bases and J dropped 3 bases, with 17 bases sitting between them. The CDR3 nucleotides read TGCGCCAGCGGTCAACAGGGGGAGGGCTACGAGCAGTACTTC. It translates to CASGQQGEGYEQYF.

This sequence joins TRBV5-1 and TRBJ2-5; TRBD2 matches 10 bases. Trimming removed 0 bases from V and 2 bases from J; junction bases left unmatched: 7. From germline, CDR1 is SGHRS and CDR2 YFSETQ. The CDR3 loop spans 17 amino acids. CDR3 nucleotides: TGCGCCAGCAGCTTGGGGCCAGCGGGGGGGCTACAAGAGACCCAGTACTTC. This sequence encodes CASSLGPAGGLQETQYF.

CDR3 DNA sequence: TGTGCCAGCAGCACAGGGTTTAGCAATCAGCCCCAGCATTTT. Translation gives CASSTGFSNQPQHF. The chain links TRBV7-2 to TRBJ1-5; possible D gene TRBD1, 6 bases. The CDR3 consists of 14 residues. Germline loops: CDR1 SGHTA, CDR2 FQGNSA. V was cut by 5 bases and J by 0 bases, with 8 bases left in between.

This clone has a handful of counts. The chain has TRBV6-1 and TRBJ1-3; no firm D call. Germline CDR1 is MNHNS and CDR2 is SASEGT. The V end lost 6 bases, the J end lost 2 bases, and 14 bases lay between the germline ends. The CDR3 totals 15 residues. The CDR3 sequence is CASSARGWAGNTIYF. The CDR3 DNA is TGTGCCAGCAGCGCCCGAGGGTGGGCTGGAAACACCATATATTTT.

The chain uses TRBV30 and TRBJ1-6; maybe TRBD1 (5 bases). Trimming stripped 2 bases from V and 10 bases from J, with 15 bases between. The germline V gene encodes CDR1 GTSNPN and CDR2 SVGIG (reference sequence). The length of the CDR3 is 14 residues. The CDR3 coding sequence is TGTGCCTGGAGTCTTGGGCAGGGATCCTCACCCCTCCACTTT. Translated, it gives CAWSLGQGSSPLHF.

This clone appeared once. The chain joins TRBV30 to TRBJ2-7, with a weak D call TRBD1 (5 bases). This CDR3 has 12 residues. Germline CDR1 and CDR2: GTSNPN and SVGIG (reference sequence). Trimming stripped 5 bases from V and 2 bases from J, with 10 bases between. The CDR3 loop reads CAWAEQAYEQYF. The CDR3 region has the DNA TGTGCCTGGGCAGAACAGGCCTACGAGCAGTACTTC.